This passage covers 12 T cell receptor beta chains from one sample sequenced in a study of cytomegalovirus exposure and HLA in healthy donors. Some clones are missing from TCRdb's copy, which holds only in-frame ones; the method was immunoSEQ multiplex PCR. Among about 140,000 clones listed, 70% to 90% were seen once. What was sequenced was PBMCs. Every receptor here comes from a woman in her twenties or thirties in good health and CMV-seronegative.

The chain combines TRBV10-2 with TRBJ2-3, with D possibly being TRBD2 (6 bases). From germline, CDR1 is WSHSY and CDR2 SAAADI. CDR3 length equals 14 residues. Trimming left V 6 bases short and J 2 bases short, with 12 bases between. DNA for the CDR3: TGCGCCAGCAGATCGACTAGTACCACAGATACGCAGTATTTT. Amino acids: CASRSTSTTDTQYF.

The chain links TRBV6-5 to TRBJ1-3, with D unresolved. Looked up from germline, CDR1 is MNHEY and CDR2 is SVGAGI. The CDR3 is made up of 13 amino acids. The V end lost 6 bases, the J end lost 4 bases, and 10 bases lay between the germline ends. The CDR3 loop reads CASSPRVGNTIYF. The DNA for the CDR3 is TGTGCCAGCAGCCCCCGGGTGGGAAACACCATATATTTT.

J is TRBJ2-7 and V is TRBV7-2, with 10 bases aligning to TRBD1. With V trimmed by 1 base and J by 3 bases, 9 bases remained unmatched. The CDR3 totals 17 residues. CDR1 and CDR2 from the germline V gene are SGHTA and FQGNSA. The CDR3 region is CASSLGGGTGAIYEQYF. For the CDR3, the DNA is TGTGCCAGCAGCTTAGGAGGAGGGACAGGGGCTATCTACGAGCAGTACTTC.

J is TRBJ2-1 and V is TRBV7-9; 10 nucleotides agree with TRBD2. CDR3 length equals 17 residues. Trimming removed 5 bases from V and 9 bases from J; junction bases left unmatched: 16. Per the germline V gene, CDR1 is SEHNR and CDR2 is FQNEAQ (reference sequence). CDR3 protein: CASSPGLAWDYRGEQFF. The CDR3 DNA sequence: TGTGCCAGCAGCCCGGGACTAGCGTGGGATTATCGTGGTGAGCAGTTCTTC.

This clone was recorded only once. V usage is TRBV7-3 and J usage is TRBJ2-3, with 10 positions matching TRBD2. Trimming at V came to 2 bases and at J to 4 bases, leaving 6 bases not matched to a gene. CDR3 size: 16 residues. Germline V gives CDR1 SGHTA, CDR2 FQGTGA. The CDR3 DNA reads TGTGCCAGCAGCTTACAGAGCGGGGGGGTGGCAGATACGCAGTATTTT. It specifies CASSLQSGGVADTQYF.

The gene calls are TRBV5-6 and TRBJ1-1, with a possible D match to TRBD1 (5 bases). V gave up 5 bases and J gave up 1 base, with 9 bases separating them. CDR3 length: 13 residues. Germline-derived CDR1 and CDR2 are SGHDT and YYEEEE. As DNA, the CDR3 is TGTGCCAGCAGGCCCACAGGGAACACTGAAGCTTTCTTT. Protein sequence: CASRPTGNTEAFF.

This sequence joins TRBV28 and TRBJ2-7; D is unclear. Germline CDR1 is MDHEN and CDR2 is SYDVKM. V gave up 3 bases and J gave up 5 bases, with 14 bases separating them. This CDR3 is built from 14 residues. This CDR3 reads CASSFLGYQNEQYF. The DNA of the CDR3 is TGTGCCAGCAGTTTTCTGGGCTATCAGAACGAGCAGTACTTC.

The chain combines TRBV23-1 with TRBJ1-1; 7 nucleotides match TRBD1. TRBV23-1 belongs to the ORF category, with a function that is uncertain. This CDR3 contains 15 residues. V lost 2 bases and J lost 3; bases outside the gene matches: 6. The DNA of the CDR3 is TGCGCCAGCAGTCAAAATGGACAGGTGGACACTGAAGCTTTCTTT. Protein sequence: CASSQNGQVDTEAFF.

V usage is TRBV11-2 and J usage is TRBJ1-2; tentatively, D is TRBD1 (6 bases). Trimming took off 5 bases at V and 7 bases at J, with 11 bases between the two ends. This CDR3 comprises 12 residues. Germline values: CDR1 SGHAT, CDR2 FQNNGV. The CDR3: CASSPNRVGYTF. DNA of the CDR3: TGTGCCAGCAGCCCGAACAGGGTTGGCTACACCTTC.

This sequence joins TRBV18 and TRBJ1-3, with 10 bases identical to TRBD1. V shed 6 bases and J 0 bases; nucleotides not matched to a gene: 8. This CDR3 comprises 17 residues. Germline loops: CDR1 KGHSH, CDR2 LQKENI. The chain's CDR3 is CASSSEDRGFSGNTIYF. Here the CDR3 DNA reads TGTGCCAGCTCGTCCGAGGACAGGGGGTTCTCTGGAAACACCATATATTTT.

The genes are TRBV7-2 and TRBJ2-1; weak D call: TRBD1 (5 bases). This CDR3 contains 11 residues. V lost 5 bases to trimming and J lost 11 bases, with 10 bases between them. Germline loops: CDR1 SGHTA, CDR2 FQGNSA. The CDR3: CASSLRVQQFF. The CDR3 bases are TGTGCCAGCAGCCTCAGGGTGCAGCAGTTCTTC.

The J gene is TRBJ1-5, the V gene TRBV18; D is uncertain. Deletions cut 3 bases from V and 4 bases from J, with 7 bases between. The germline V gene encodes CDR1 KGHSH and CDR2 LQKENI. This CDR3 region has 13 residues. Written as DNA, the CDR3 is TGTGCCAGCTCACCCACACAAAATCAGCCCCAGCATTTT. Translated: CASSPTQNQPQHF. Filled out from reference TRBV18 and TRBJ1-5, the complete variable domain reads NAGVMQNPRHLVRRRGQEARLRCSPMKGHSHVYWYRQLPEEGLKFMVYLQKENIIDESGMPKERFSAEFPKEGPSILRIQQVVRGDSAAYFCASSPTQNQPQHFGDGTRLSIL.